Below, one T cell receptor (beta chain) is given with its context. The CDR3 spans 14 residues. Germline-derived CDR1 and CDR2 are LNHNV and YYDKDF (reference sequence). Trimming left V 6 bases short and J 0 bases short, with 9 bases between. These data originate in a study of blood T cell repertoires in COVID-19. Study overall: The United States, Italy and Spain provided the acute and convalescent COVID-19 samples. The analysed material was cDNA or gDNA that came from T cells, B-cell-depleted T cells, or PBMCs.

As originally analysed: Estimation of nucleated cell counts relied on the amplification of reference gene primers. Profiled with immunoSEQ multiplex PCR; TCRdb holds only in-frame clones, not every one. That table furnishes V, J and clone size, whereas the DNA furnished D and trimming. The table has about 190,000 clones, less than 90% seen once. The origin of this receptor is a woman aged 40 to 55 with acute or convalescent COVID-19. Material: peripheral blood. This chain connects TRBV15 to TRBJ1-3; possibly TRBD1 for D (6 bases). The chain's CDR3 is CATREDSSGNTIYF. The CDR3 DNA is TGTGCCACCAGAGAGGACAGCTCTGGAAACACCATATATTTT.